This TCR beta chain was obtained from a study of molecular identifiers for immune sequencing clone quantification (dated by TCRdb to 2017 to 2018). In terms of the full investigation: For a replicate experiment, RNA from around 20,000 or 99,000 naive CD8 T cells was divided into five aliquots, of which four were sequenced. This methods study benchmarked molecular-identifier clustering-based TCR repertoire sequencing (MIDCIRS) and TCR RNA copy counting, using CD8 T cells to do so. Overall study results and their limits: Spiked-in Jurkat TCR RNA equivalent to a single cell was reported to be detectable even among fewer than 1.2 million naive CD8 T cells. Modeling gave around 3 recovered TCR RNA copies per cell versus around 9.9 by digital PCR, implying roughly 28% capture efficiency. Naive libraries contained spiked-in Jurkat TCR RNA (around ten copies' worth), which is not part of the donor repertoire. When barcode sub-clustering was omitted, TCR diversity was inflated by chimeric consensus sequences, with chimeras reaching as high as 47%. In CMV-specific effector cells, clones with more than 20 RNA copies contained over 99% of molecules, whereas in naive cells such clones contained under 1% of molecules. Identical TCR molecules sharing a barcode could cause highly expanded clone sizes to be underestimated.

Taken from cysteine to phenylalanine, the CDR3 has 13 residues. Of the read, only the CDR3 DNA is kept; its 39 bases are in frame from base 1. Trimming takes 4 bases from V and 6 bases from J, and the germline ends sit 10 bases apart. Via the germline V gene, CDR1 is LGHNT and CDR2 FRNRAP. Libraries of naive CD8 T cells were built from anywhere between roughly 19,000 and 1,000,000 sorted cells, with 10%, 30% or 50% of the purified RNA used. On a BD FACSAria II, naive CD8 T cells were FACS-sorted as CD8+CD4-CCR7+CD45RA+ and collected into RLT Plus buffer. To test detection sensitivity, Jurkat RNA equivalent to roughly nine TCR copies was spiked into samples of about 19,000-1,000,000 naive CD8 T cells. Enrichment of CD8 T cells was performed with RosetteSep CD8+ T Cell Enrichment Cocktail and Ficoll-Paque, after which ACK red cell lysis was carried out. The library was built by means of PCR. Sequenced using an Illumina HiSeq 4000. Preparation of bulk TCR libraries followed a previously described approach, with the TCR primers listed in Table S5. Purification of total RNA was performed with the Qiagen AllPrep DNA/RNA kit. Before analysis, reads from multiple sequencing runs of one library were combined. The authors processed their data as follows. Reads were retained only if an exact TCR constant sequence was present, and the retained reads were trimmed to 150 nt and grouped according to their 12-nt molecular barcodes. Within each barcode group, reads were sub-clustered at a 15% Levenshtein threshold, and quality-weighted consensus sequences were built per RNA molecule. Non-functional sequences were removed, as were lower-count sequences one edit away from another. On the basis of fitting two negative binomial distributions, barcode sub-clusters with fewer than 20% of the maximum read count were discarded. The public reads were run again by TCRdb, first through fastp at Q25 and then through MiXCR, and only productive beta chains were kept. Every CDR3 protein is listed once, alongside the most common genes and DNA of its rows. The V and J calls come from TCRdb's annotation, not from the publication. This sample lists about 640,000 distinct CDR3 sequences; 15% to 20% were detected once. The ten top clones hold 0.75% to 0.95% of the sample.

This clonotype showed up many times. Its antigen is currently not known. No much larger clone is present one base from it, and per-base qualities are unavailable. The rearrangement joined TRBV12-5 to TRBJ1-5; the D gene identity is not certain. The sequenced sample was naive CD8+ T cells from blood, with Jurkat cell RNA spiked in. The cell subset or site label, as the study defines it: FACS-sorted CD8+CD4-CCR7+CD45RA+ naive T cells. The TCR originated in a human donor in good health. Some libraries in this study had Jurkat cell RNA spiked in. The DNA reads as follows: TGTGCTAGTGGTTCTAACCCTCGTCAGCCCCAGCATTTT. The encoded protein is CASGSNPRQPQHF.